The subject of this entry is one T cell receptor beta chain. The data belong to a study of blood T cell repertoires in COVID-19. Study-level information: Samples taken during acute and convalescent COVID-19 were collected in the United States, Italy and Spain.

Produced via immunoSEQ multiplex PCR; TCRdb's table is partial and in-frame only. The sample lists about 70,000 clones, over 85% occurring once. The receptor's source is a man aged 55 to 70 with acute or convalescent COVID-19. The specimen was peripheral blood.

The CDR3, as DNA: TGTGCCAGCAGCCCATCAACAGGGGCCCAAGAGACCCAGTACTTC. Protein product: CASSPSTGAQETQYF. The chain is built from TRBV7-3 and TRBJ2-5, with 7 bases matching TRBD1. The CDR3 runs to 15 residues. The germline gives CDR1 SGHTA, CDR2 FQGTGA. The V segment lost 5 bases and the J segment 1 base; nucleotides outside the gene matches: 7.